The subject of this entry is one TCR beta chain. Its antigen remains unidentified. This entry belongs to a study of cytomegalovirus exposure and HLA in healthy donors. The PCR used 60 Vbeta and 13 Jbeta primers. This table comes from immunoSEQ multiplex PCR, and its TCRdb copy is limited to in-frame clones, with some not included. Among around 150,000 clones listed, approximately 70% were seen once. Overall study results and limits: There was a cluster of highly shared sequence variants that was likely a sequencing artifact.

Although they were nominally healthy when sampled, donors likely had unrecorded immune exposures. This TCR came from a man in his forties in good health and CMV-seropositive. What was sequenced was PBMCs.

CDR3 sequence reads: CASTQGAPGTGELFF. CDR3 DNA: TGTGCCAGTACCCAGGGGGCGCCGGGCACCGGGGAGCTGTTTTTT. The chain joins TRBV19 to TRBJ2-2; 8 nucleotides align to TRBD1. The CDR3 has 15 residues. Germline CDR1 is LNHDA and CDR2 is SQIVND (reference sequence). Unmatched junction bases numbered 8, after V lost 7 bases and J lost 4 bases. The full variable domain, in which reference TRBV19 and TRBJ2-2 provide the parts outside the CDR3, is DGGITQSPKYLFRKEGQNVTLSCEQNLNHDAMYWYRQDPGQGLRLIYYSQIVNDFQKGDIAEGYSVSREKKESFPLTVTSAQKNPTAFYLCASTQGAPGTGELFFGEGSRLTVL.